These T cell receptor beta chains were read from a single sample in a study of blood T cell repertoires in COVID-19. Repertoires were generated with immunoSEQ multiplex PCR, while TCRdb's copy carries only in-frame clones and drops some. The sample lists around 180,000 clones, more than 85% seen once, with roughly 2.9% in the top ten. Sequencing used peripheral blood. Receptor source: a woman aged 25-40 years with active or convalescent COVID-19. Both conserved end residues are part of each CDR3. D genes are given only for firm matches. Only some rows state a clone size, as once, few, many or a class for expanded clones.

CDR3nt: TGTGCCAGCAGCGATGGGCCTAGCGGGGGCCTCACGAGCACAGATACGCAGTATTTT
CDR3aa: CASSDGPSGGLTSTDTQYF
abundance: .
j_gene: TRBJ2-3
d_gene: TRBD2
v_gene: TRBV5-4

CDR3nt: TGCAGCGTCCCAGCGGTGGCCCCTGAAGCTTTCTTT
CDR3aa: CSVPAVAPEAFF
abundance: .
j_gene: TRBJ1-1
d_gene: .
v_gene: TRBV29-1

CDR3nt: TGTGCCAGCACCCCGGGTGAACGCAAAAACATTCAGTACTTC
CDR3aa: CASTPGERKNIQYF
abundance: .
j_gene: TRBJ2-4
d_gene: .
v_gene: TRBV28

CDR3nt: TGTGCCAGCAGCAAAGAAAAGCGGAGCACCTACGAGCAGTACTTC
CDR3aa: CASSKEKRSTYEQYF
abundance: .
j_gene: TRBJ2-7
d_gene: .
v_gene: TRBV21-1

CDR3nt: TGTGCCAGTAGTAAATGGGCAGTTGGGAGCAATGAGCAGTTCTTC
CDR3aa: CASSKWAVGSNEQFF
abundance: .
j_gene: TRBJ2-1
d_gene: .
v_gene: TRBV19

CDR3nt: TGTGCCAGCAGCTTAGCTGGGCCGCCGGCAGATACGCAGTATTTT
CDR3aa: CASSLAGPPADTQYF
abundance: .
j_gene: TRBJ2-3
d_gene: .
v_gene: TRBV11-3

CDR3nt: TGTGCCAGCAGTCGACCGGGACTAGCTTACCAAGAGACCCAGTACTTC
CDR3aa: CASSRPGLAYQETQYF
abundance: .
j_gene: TRBJ2-5
d_gene: TRBD2
v_gene: TRBV6-6

CDR3nt: TGCGCCAGCAGCCCTGCGGCAGCCTATGGCTACACCTTC
CDR3aa: CASSPAAAYGYTF
abundance: .
j_gene: TRBJ1-2
d_gene: .
v_gene: TRBV4-1

CDR3nt: TGTGCCAGTAGTGCCAGATACACTGAAGCTTTCTTT
CDR3aa: CASSARYTEAFF
abundance: .
j_gene: TRBJ1-1
d_gene: .
v_gene: TRBV19

CDR3nt: TGTGCCAGCTCAGCGTCGGGACAGCCGTACTATGGCTACACCTTC
CDR3aa: CASSASGQPYYGYTF
abundance: few
j_gene: TRBJ1-2
d_gene: TRBD1
v_gene: TRBV18

CDR3nt: TGTGCCAGCAGCCAAGGGACAGGGGGTCAGCCCCAGCATTTT
CDR3aa: CASSQGTGGQPQHF
abundance: .
j_gene: TRBJ1-5
d_gene: TRBD1
v_gene: TRBV3-1/TRBV3-2

CDR3nt: TGTGCCAGCAGCTTGGGACAGGGCAATCAGCCCCAGCATTTT
CDR3aa: CASSLGQGNQPQHF
abundance: few
j_gene: TRBJ1-5
d_gene: TRBD1
v_gene: TRBV13

CDR3nt: TGTGCCAGCACCCTGACAGGGTCCTATGGCTACACCTTC
CDR3aa: CASTLTGSYGYTF
abundance: .
j_gene: TRBJ1-2
d_gene: TRBD1
v_gene: TRBV6-5

CDR3nt: TGTGCCAGCAGTGACTCGCCCGGCACCGGGGAGCTGTTTTTT
CDR3aa: CASSDSPGTGELFF
abundance: .
j_gene: TRBJ2-2
d_gene: .
v_gene: TRBV6-4

CDR3nt: TGCGCCAGCAGTACAGCACAGGTTGATGATGAGCAGTTCTTC
CDR3aa: CASSTAQVDDEQFF
abundance: .
j_gene: TRBJ2-1
d_gene: .
v_gene: TRBV5-1

CDR3nt: TGTGCCAGCTCTTCAGGGGCGCATCAGCCCCAGCATTTT
CDR3aa: CASSSGAHQPQHF
abundance: .
j_gene: TRBJ1-5
d_gene: .
v_gene: TRBV18

CDR3nt: TGTGCCACGAACAGGGGGCTCTATGGCTACACCTTC
CDR3aa: CATNRGLYGYTF
abundance: .
j_gene: TRBJ1-2
d_gene: TRBD1
v_gene: TRBV15

CDR3nt: TGTGCCAGCTCACTAACTAGCGGGGGGATCCAAGAGACCCAGTACTTC
CDR3aa: CASSLTSGGIQETQYF
abundance: once
j_gene: TRBJ2-5
d_gene: TRBD2
v_gene: TRBV18

CDR3nt: TGTGCCAGCAGCGGGAAAGGACACAAAATCCAGAACACTGAAGCTTTCTTT
CDR3aa: CASSGKGHKIQNTEAFF
abundance: .
j_gene: TRBJ1-1
d_gene: .
v_gene: TRBV5-4

CDR3nt: TGCGCCAGCAGCTCAGGAAAAACAGATACGCAGTATTTT
CDR3aa: CASSSGKTDTQYF
abundance: .
j_gene: TRBJ2-3
d_gene: .
v_gene: TRBV5-1